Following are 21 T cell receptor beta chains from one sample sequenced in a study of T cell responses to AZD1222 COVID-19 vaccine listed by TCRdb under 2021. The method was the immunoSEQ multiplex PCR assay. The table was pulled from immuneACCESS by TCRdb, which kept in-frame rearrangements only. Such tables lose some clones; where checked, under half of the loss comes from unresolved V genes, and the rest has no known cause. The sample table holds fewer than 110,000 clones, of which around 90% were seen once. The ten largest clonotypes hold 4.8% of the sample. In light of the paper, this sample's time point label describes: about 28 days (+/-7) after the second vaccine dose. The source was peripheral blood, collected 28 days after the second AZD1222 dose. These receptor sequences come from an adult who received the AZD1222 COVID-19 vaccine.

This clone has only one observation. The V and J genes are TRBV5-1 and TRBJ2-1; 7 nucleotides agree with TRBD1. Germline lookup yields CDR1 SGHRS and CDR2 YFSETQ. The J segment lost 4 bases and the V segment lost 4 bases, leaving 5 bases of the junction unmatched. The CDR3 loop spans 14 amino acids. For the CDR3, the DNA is TGCGCCAGCAGCGTCGGGACAGAGTACAATGAGCAGTTCTTC. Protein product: CASSVGTEYNEQFF.

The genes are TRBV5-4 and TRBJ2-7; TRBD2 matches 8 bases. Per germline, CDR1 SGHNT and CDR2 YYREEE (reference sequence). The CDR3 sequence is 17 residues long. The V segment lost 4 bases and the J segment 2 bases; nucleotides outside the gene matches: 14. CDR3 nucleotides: TGTGCCAGCAGCGCGGGACTAGGGGCTAGCGGCGCCTACGAGCAGTACTTC. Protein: CASSAGLGASGAYEQYF.

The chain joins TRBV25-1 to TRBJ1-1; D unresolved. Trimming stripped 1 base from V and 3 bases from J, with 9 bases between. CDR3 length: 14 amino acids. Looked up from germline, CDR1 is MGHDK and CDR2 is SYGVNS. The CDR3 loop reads CASSEFSSYTEAFF. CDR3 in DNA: TGTGCCAGCAGTGAATTTTCGAGTTACACTGAAGCTTTCTTT.

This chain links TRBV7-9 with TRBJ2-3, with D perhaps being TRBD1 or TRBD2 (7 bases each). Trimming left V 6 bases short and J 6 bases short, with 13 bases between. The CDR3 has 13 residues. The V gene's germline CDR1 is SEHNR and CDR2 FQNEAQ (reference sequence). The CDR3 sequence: CASRPGGEDTQYF. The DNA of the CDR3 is TGTGCCAGCAGACCAGGGGGGGAGGATACGCAGTATTTT. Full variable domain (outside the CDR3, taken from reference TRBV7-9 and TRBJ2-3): DTGVSQNPRHKITKRGQNVTFRCDPISEHNRLYWYRQTLGQGPEFLTYFQNEAQLEKSRLLSDRFSAERPKGSFSTLEIQRTEQGDSAMYLCASRPGGEDTQYFGPGTRLTVL.

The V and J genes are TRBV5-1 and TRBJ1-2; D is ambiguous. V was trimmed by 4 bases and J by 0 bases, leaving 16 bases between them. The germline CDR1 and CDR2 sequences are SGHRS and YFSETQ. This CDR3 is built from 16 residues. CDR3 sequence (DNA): TGCGCCAGCAGCCTCCATTTCGGGGAACCTAACTATGGCTACACCTTC. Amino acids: CASSLHFGEPNYGYTF.

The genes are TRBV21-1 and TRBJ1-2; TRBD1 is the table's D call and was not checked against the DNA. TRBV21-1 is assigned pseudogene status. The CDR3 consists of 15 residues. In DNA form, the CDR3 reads TGTGCCAGCAGTTGCGCGGGGACAGAAAACTATGGCTACACCTTC. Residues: CASSCAGTENYGYTF.

DNA for the CDR3: TGTGCCAGCGCTTTTGCGGGGGGGCCGCTCGATGAGCAGTTCTTC. Its translation: CASAFAGGPLDEQFF. The rearrangement joins TRBV9 to TRBJ2-1; 9 bases map to TRBD2. CDR1 and CDR2 from the germline V gene are SGDLS and YYNGEE. The trim removed 7 bases at V and 8 bases at J, leaving 13 bases unmatched. The CDR3 totals 15 residues.

CDR3 in amino acids: CASARDRENTGELFF. The CDR3 region has the DNA TGTGCCAGCGCCAGGGACAGGGAGAACACCGGGGAGCTGTTTTTT. The gene calls are TRBV5-4 and TRBJ2-2; 9 bases are shared with TRBD1. The CDR3 covers 15 residues. The ends lost 7 bases at V and 1 base at J; junction bases unmatched: 5. CDR1 is SGHNT and CDR2 is YYREEE in the germline V gene (reference sequence).

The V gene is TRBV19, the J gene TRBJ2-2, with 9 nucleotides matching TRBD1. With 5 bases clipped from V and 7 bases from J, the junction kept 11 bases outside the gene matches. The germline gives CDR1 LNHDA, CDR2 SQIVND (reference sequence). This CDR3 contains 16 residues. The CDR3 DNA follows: TGTGCCAGTAGTTCGGGACAGGGCGTGGGCGTCGGGGAGCTGTTTTTT. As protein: CASSSGQGVGVGELFF.

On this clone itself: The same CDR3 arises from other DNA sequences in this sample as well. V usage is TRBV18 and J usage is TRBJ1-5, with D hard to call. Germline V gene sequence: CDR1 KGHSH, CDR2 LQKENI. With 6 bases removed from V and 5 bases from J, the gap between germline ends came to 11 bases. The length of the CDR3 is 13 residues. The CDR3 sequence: CASSPGRDQPQHF. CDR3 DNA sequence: TGTGCCAGCTCCCCCGGACGCGATCAGCCCCAGCATTTT.

This chain's CDR3 is CASSYGGTGANYGYTF. CDR3 coding DNA: TGTGCCAGCAGTTACGGGGGGACAGGGGCTAACTATGGCTACACCTTC. The gene calls are TRBV6-5 and TRBJ1-2; 10 bases agree with TRBD1. V gave up 2 bases and J gave up 0 bases; unmatched junction bases: 3. Germline CDR1 and CDR2: MNHEY and SVGAGI. CDR3 length: 16 amino acids.

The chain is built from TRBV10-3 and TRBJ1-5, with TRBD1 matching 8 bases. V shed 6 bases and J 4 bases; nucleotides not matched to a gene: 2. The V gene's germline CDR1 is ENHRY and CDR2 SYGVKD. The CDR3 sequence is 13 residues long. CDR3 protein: CAIRGQENQPQHF. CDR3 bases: TGTGCCATCAGGGGACAGGAGAATCAGCCCCAGCATTTT.

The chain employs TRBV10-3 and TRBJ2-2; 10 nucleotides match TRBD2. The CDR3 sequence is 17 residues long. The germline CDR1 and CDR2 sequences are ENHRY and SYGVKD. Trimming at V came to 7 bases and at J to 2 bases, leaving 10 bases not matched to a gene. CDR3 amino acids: CAITGSGGASNTGELFF. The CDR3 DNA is TGTGCCATCACCGGGAGCGGGGGGGCCAGTAACACCGGGGAGCTGTTTTTT.

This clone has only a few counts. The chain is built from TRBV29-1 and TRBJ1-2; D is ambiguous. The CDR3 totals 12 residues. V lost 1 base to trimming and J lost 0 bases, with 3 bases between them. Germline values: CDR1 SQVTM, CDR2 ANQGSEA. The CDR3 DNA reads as TGCAGCGTTGAAGCCTCTAACTATGGCTACACCTTC. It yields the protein CSVEASNYGYTF.

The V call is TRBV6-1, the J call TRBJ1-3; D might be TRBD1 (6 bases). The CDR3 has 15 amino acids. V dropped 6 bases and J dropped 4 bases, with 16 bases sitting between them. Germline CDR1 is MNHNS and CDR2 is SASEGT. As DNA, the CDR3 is TGTGCCAGCAGAGTCTCGGGGGGGGCAGGAAACACCATATATTTT. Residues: CASRVSGGAGNTIYF.

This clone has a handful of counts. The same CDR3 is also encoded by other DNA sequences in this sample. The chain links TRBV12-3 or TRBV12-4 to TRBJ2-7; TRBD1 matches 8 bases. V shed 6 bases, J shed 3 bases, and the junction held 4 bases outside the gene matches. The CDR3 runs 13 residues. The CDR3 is CASRTGTGYEQYF. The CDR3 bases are TGTGCCAGCAGGACCGGGACAGGCTACGAGCAGTACTTC.

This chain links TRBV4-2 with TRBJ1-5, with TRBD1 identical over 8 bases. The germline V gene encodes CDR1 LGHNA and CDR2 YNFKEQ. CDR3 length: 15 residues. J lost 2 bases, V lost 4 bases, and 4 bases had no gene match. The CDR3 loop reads CASSPTGDGNQPQHF. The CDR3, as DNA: TGTGCCAGCAGCCCGACAGGGGATGGCAATCAGCCCCAGCATTTT.

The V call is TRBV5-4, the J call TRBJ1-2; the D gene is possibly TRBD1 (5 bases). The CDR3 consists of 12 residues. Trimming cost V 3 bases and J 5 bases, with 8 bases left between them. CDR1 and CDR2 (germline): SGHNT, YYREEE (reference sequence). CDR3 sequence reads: CASSSDTYGYTF. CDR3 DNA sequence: TGTGCCAGCAGCTCGGACACGTATGGCTACACCTTC.

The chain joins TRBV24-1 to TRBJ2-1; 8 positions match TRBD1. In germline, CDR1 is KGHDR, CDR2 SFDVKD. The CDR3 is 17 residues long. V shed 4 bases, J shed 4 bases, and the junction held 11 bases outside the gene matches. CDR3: CATSDLGTGRGYNEQFF. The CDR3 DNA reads TGTGCCACCAGTGACCTAGGGACAGGACGAGGGTACAATGAGCAGTTCTTC.

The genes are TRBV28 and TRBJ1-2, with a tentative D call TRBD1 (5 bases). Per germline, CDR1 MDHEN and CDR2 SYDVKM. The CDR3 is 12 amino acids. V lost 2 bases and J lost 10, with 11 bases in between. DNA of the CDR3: TGTGCCAGCAGTTTAGAGGGACGGTACTACACCTTC. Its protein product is CASSLEGRYYTF.

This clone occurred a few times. The CDR3 DNA reads as TGTGCCAGCAGTCCATGGGGGGGGAATTCACCCCTCCACTTT. Amino acids: CASSPWGGNSPLHF. The J gene is TRBJ1-6, the V gene TRBV27, with D possibly TRBD1 on 5 matching bases. CDR1 and CDR2 (germline): MNHEY, SMNVEV (reference sequence). The V and J ends lost 5 bases and 7 bases respectively, with 12 bases between them. This CDR3 region has 14 residues.